Following are 23 T cell receptor beta chains from one sample sequenced in a study of blood T cell repertoires in COVID-19. TCRdb's copy holds only in-frame clones and misses some; the assay was immunoSEQ multiplex PCR. Of over 65,000 clones in the sample, approximately 83% were seen once. Material for sequencing was peripheral blood. These TCRs come from a human donor in a cohort sampled during active COVID-19.

The chain employs TRBV7-2 and TRBJ2-5, with 9 bases that match TRBD1. Germline-derived CDR1 and CDR2 are SGHTA and FQGNSA. Germline trimming cut 4 bases from V and 5 bases from J; bases unmatched to any gene: 5. This CDR3 is built from 14 residues. CDR3 DNA sequence: TGTGCCAGCAGCTCCGCTGGGACAGGGGAGACCCAGTACTTC. Protein product: CASSSAGTGETQYF.

This sequence joins TRBV11-2 and TRBJ2-7, with 10 nucleotides matching TRBD1. CDR1 SGHAT and CDR2 FQNNGV come from the germline V gene. Unmatched junction bases numbered 5, after V lost 5 bases and J lost 7 bases. The CDR3 has 13 residues. As DNA, the CDR3 is TGTGCCAGCAGCATGGGACAGGGGCGAGAGCAGTACTTC. Its protein is CASSMGQGREQYF. The entire variable domain, with the rest obtained from reference TRBV11-2 and TRBJ2-7, is as follows: EAGVAQSPRYKIIEKRQSVAFWCNPISGHATLYWYQQILGQGPKLLIQFQNNGVVDDSQLPKDRFSAERLKGVDSTLKIQPAKLEDSAVYLCASSMGQGREQYFGPGTRLTVT.

This sequence joins TRBV9 and TRBJ2-3; D is perhaps TRBD1 (6 bases). The CDR3 totals 14 residues. Trimming removed 3 bases from V and 5 bases from J, with 13 bases in between. Germline-derived CDR1 and CDR2 are SGDLS and YYNGEE. The CDR3 bases are TGTGCCAGCAGCGCAGGGGCTCTTCGAGATACGCAGTATTTT. Its protein product is CASSAGALRDTQYF.

The chain's CDR3 is CASRRGENTEAFF. As DNA, the CDR3 is TGCGCCAGCAGGCGGGGGGAGAACACTGAAGCTTTCTTT. The rearrangement uses TRBV4-1 and TRBJ1-1; the D gene is possibly TRBD1 (5 bases). Germline CDR1 is MGHRA and CDR2 is YSYEKL. V was clipped by 6 bases and J by 1 base, with 9 bases between them. The CDR3 covers 13 residues.

The chain recombines TRBV28 with TRBJ1-1, with a possible D match to TRBD1 (5 bases). The CDR3 totals 13 residues. The ends were cut back, 8 bases at V and 1 base at J, with 11 bases in the middle. Germline CDR1 MDHEN, CDR2 SYDVKM. CDR3 protein: CASLRGGNTEAFF. The CDR3 bases are TGTGCCAGCCTCCGGGGGGGGAACACTGAAGCTTTCTTT.

The gene calls are TRBV5-1 and TRBJ2-7; possible D gene TRBD2, 6 bases. This CDR3 comprises 14 residues. V shed 4 bases and J shed 5 bases, with 16 bases lying between them. Germline lookup yields CDR1 SGHRS and CDR2 YFSETQ. The CDR3 region has the DNA TGCGCCAGCAGCAGTCGGGAGATAGCAAACGAGCAGTACTTC. Amino acids: CASSSREIANEQYF.

The V gene is TRBV2, the J gene TRBJ2-3, with 10 bases fitting TRBD1. The CDR3 loop spans 12 amino acids. Germline assignment: CDR1 SNHLY and CDR2 FYNNEI. V was pared by 11 bases and J by 3 bases, with 2 bases of the junction left unmatched. In nucleotides, the CDR3 is TGTGCCGGACAGGGGGTGACAGATACGCAGTATTTT. Translation gives CAGQGVTDTQYF. Full variable domain (outside the CDR3, taken from reference TRBV2 and TRBJ2-3): EPEVTQTPSHQVTQMGQEVILRCVPISNHLYFYWYRQILGQKVEFLVSFYNNEISEKSEIFDDQFSVERPDGSNFTLKIRSTKLEDSAMYFCAGQGVTDTQYFGPGTRLTVL.

The chain links TRBV5-4 to TRBJ1-3; D possibly corresponds to TRBD1 (5 bases). Germline-derived CDR1 and CDR2 are SGHNT and YYREEE (reference sequence). Trimming took 2 bases from V and 2 from J, leaving 11 bases between them. The CDR3 has 15 residues. CDR3 loop: CASSLPGNAGNTIYF. DNA for the CDR3: TGTGCCAGCAGCTTACCAGGGAACGCTGGAAACACCATATATTTT.

The J gene is TRBJ2-4, the V gene TRBV29-1; D uncertain. The CDR3 has 14 amino acids. Looked up from germline, CDR1 is SQVTM and CDR2 is ANQGSEA. V was pared by 5 bases and J by 0 bases, with 11 bases between. CDR3 region: CSVSIPLAKNIQYF. CDR3 coding DNA: TGCAGCGTTTCTATCCCCCTAGCCAAAAACATTCAGTACTTC.

The chain is built from TRBV9 and TRBJ2-5; D gene uncertain. This CDR3 has 14 amino acids. Germline CDR1 SGDLS, CDR2 YYNGEE. Trimming left V 7 bases short and J 4 bases short, with 17 bases between. CDR3 amino acids: CASPDPGCLETQYF. As DNA, the CDR3 is TGTGCCAGCCCAGACCCCGGGTGTTTAGAGACCCAGTACTTC.

The rearrangement joins TRBV10-3 to TRBJ2-3, with 8 nucleotides matching TRBD2. V gave up 5 bases and J gave up 4 bases; unmatched junction bases: 8. Germline CDR1 reads ENHRY; CDR2 reads SYGVKD. This CDR3 contains 15 residues. This CDR3 reads CAISLAGTPADTQYF. The CDR3 DNA reads TGTGCCATCAGTCTAGCGGGTACCCCCGCAGATACGCAGTATTTT.

This clone was seen only once. The V and J genes are TRBV10-3 and TRBJ2-2; unclear D gene. V was pared by 5 bases and J by 4 bases, with 2 bases between. This CDR3 spans 11 amino acids. The germline V gene encodes CDR1 ENHRY and CDR2 SYGVKD. The CDR3 reads CAISLTGELFF. DNA for the CDR3: TGTGCCATCAGTCTCACCGGGGAGCTGTTTTTT.

This clone showed up just once. The chain employs TRBV6-2 or TRBV6-3 and TRBJ2-5; 12 nucleotides line up with TRBD2. The V and J ends lost 5 bases and 5 bases, in that order; junction bases with no gene match: 6. Looked up from germline, CDR1 is MNHEY and CDR2 is SVGEGT. This CDR3 is 15 amino acids long. The CDR3 DNA reads TGTGCCAGCAGTAATGCTGGACTAGCGGGGGAGACCCAGTACTTC. This codes for CASSNAGLAGETQYF.

V and J are TRBV27 and TRBJ1-3, with no clear D. CDR1 MNHEY and CDR2 SMNVEV come from the germline V gene (reference sequence). The CDR3 runs 16 residues. Trimming stripped 5 bases from V and 0 bases from J, with 14 bases between. CDR3 loop: CASSPGQRDSGNTIYF. DNA of the CDR3: TGTGCCAGCAGTCCCGGTCAGCGAGACTCTGGAAACACCATATATTTT.

This clone was detected once. This rearrangement joins TRBV7-8 to TRBJ2-3, with D possibly matching TRBD2 (5 bases). The ends were cut back, 5 bases at V and 0 bases at J, with 12 bases in the middle. The CDR3 has 15 residues. Germline lookup yields CDR1 SGHVS and CDR2 FQNEAQ. As DNA, the CDR3 is TGTGCCAGCAGCCTTCTTGAGGGTAGCACAGATACGCAGTATTTT. Its translation: CASSLLEGSTDTQYF.

Only one count was recorded for this clone. The chain employs TRBV5-1 and TRBJ2-7; a possible D gene is TRBD1 (6 bases). CDR1 and CDR2 from the germline V gene are SGHRS and YFSETQ. Trimming took 5 bases from V and 2 from J, leaving 14 bases between them. The CDR3 is 14 amino acids. Here the CDR3 reads CASRSNRVTYEQYF. In DNA, the CDR3 is TGCGCCAGCAGATCCAACAGGGTAACCTACGAGCAGTACTTC. Variable domain in full (rest from reference TRBV5-1 and TRBJ2-7): KAGVTQTPRYLIKTRGQQVTLSCSPISGHRSVSWYQQTPGQGLQFLFEYFSETQRNKGNFPGRFSGRQFSNSRSEMNVSTLELGDSALYLCASRSNRVTYEQYFGPGTRLTVT.

A single count supports this clone. The chain joins TRBV2 to TRBJ1-5; D is ambiguous. Germline CDR1 reads SNHLY; CDR2 reads FYNNEI. The CDR3 covers 12 residues. Trimming cost V 4 bases and J 5 bases, with 6 bases left between them. CDR3 loop: CASSAEDQPQHF. CDR3 in DNA: TGTGCCAGCAGTGCAGAAGATCAGCCCCAGCATTTT.

The gene calls are TRBV7-6 and TRBJ1-2, with D hard to call. The CDR3 length is 14 residues. Germline V gene sequence: CDR1 SGHVS, CDR2 FNYEAQ. V was trimmed by 11 bases and J by 8 bases, leaving 24 bases between them. CDR3 residues: CAPLRGRNKEGYTF. The DNA for the CDR3 is TGTGCCCCCTTGCGCGGGCGGAATAAAGAAGGCTACACCTTC.

The chain joins TRBV6-5 to TRBJ2-7; 9 nucleotides line up with TRBD1. In germline, CDR1 is MNHEY, CDR2 SVGAGI. The CDR3 has 15 amino acids. The V and J ends lost 3 bases and 4 bases, in that order; junction bases with no gene match: 7. The CDR3 region is CASSYYGTGIYEQYF. In nucleotides, the CDR3 is TGTGCCAGCAGTTATTACGGGACAGGGATTTACGAGCAGTACTTC.

V gene TRBV29-1 combines with J gene TRBJ2-6, with 9 positions matching TRBD1. V shed 4 bases and J 0 bases; nucleotides not matched to a gene: 10. Germline-derived CDR1 and CDR2 are SQVTM and ANQGSEA. This CDR3 has 18 residues. The CDR3 sequence is CSVGTGVSPSSGANVLTF. DNA for the CDR3: TGCAGCGTTGGGACAGGGGTCTCCCCTAGCTCTGGGGCCAACGTCCTGACTTTC.

The rearrangement uses TRBV7-7 and TRBJ2-5, with a possible D match to TRBD1 (6 bases). Germline CDR1 reads SSHAT; CDR2 reads FNYEAQ (reference sequence). The CDR3 totals 16 residues. V was pared by 2 bases and J by 5 bases, with 18 bases between. The CDR3 bases are TGTGCCAGCAGCTTAAGGTTCGCAGGGGACGTGGAGACCCAGTACTTC. Translation: CASSLRFAGDVETQYF.

This clone appeared once. The chain recombines TRBV12-3 or TRBV12-4 with TRBJ1-2; maybe TRBD1 (5 bases). CDR3 length: 11 residues. Trimming took off 5 bases at V and 7 bases at J, with 8 bases between the two ends. Here the CDR3 reads CASSNRFGYTF. The CDR3 nucleotides read TGTGCCAGCAGTAACAGGTTTGGCTACACCTTC.

The CDR3 DNA is TGTGCCAGCAGCTTCGAGGCCCAGAGAGGCACAGATACGCAGTATTTT. This codes for CASSFEAQRGTDTQYF. V gene TRBV21-1 combines with J gene TRBJ2-3; the table names TRBD2, a call not compared with the DNA. TRBV21-1 is listed as a pseudogene. The CDR3 runs to 16 residues.